Listed below are T cell receptor beta chains from one sample, sequenced in a study of blood T cell repertoires in COVID-19. TCRdb's table, derived via immunoSEQ multiplex PCR, lists solely in-frame clones and lacks some. Of around 35,000 clones in the sample, about 88% were seen once. Specimen: peripheral blood. The origin of the receptors is a man aged 55 to 70 with active COVID-19. Each CDR3 is given with its conserved first and last residue. D genes are given only for firm matches.

j_call d_call v_call cdr3_aa cdr3_nt
TRBJ2-1 . TRBV27 CASSLWTDYNEQFF TGTGCCAGCAGTCTCTGGACAGACTACAATGAGCAGTTCTTC
TRBJ2-2 . TRBV7-6 CASSPKLPGGKGSGELFF TGTGCCAGCAGCCCCAAACTCCCTGGCGGGAAGGGTTCCGGGGAGCTGTTTTTT
TRBJ1-4 . TRBV7-8 CASSVRGASNEKLFF TGTGCCAGCAGCGTCAGGGGCGCGAGTAATGAAAAACTGTTTTTT
TRBJ2-7 . TRBV13 CASSLAGAVGYEQYF TGTGCCAGCAGCTTAGCCGGAGCGGTGGGATACGAGCAGTACTTC
TRBJ1-3 . TRBV5-1 CASSPEQRSGNTIYF TGCGCCAGCAGCCCGGAACAGAGATCTGGAAACACCATATATTTT
TRBJ2-1 TRBD2 TRBV7-2 CASSPWTSGPSKTYNEQFF TGTGCCAGCAGCCCGTGGACTAGCGGCCCTTCGAAAACCTACAATGAGCAGTTCTTC
TRBJ2-7 TRBD1 TRBV18 CASSPLPSGTGGYEQYF TGTGCCAGCTCACCTCTCCCATCCGGGACAGGAGGCTACGAGCAGTACTTC
TRBJ2-1 TRBD2 TRBV28 CASRLLAGAFRDEQFF TGTGCCAGCAGGCTTCTAGCGGGAGCGTTTCGGGATGAGCAGTTCTTC
TRBJ1-3 . TRBV6-6 CASSYSGSIYF TGTGCCAGCAGTTACTCGGGGAGTATATATTTT
TRBJ2-7 TRBD1 TRBV2 CASSEGDRATSYEQYF TGTGCCAGCAGTGAAGGGGACAGGGCGACGTCCTACGAGCAGTACTTC
TRBJ1-1 TRBD1 TRBV19 CASSWTGPGMGTEAFF TGTGCCAGTAGCTGGACAGGGCCAGGGATGGGCACTGAAGCTTTCTTT
TRBJ2-1 TRBD2 TRBV5-1 CASSWGTSLKNNEQFF TGCGCCAGCAGCTGGGGGACTAGCCTTAAAAACAATGAGCAGTTCTTC
TRBJ2-2 TRBD1 TRBV6-6 CASQKSTGTNTGELFF TGTGCCAGCCAAAAGTCGACAGGGACGAACACCGGGGAGCTGTTTTTT
TRBJ2-7 TRBD1 TRBV11-2 CASSFPGGEQYF TGTGCCAGCAGCTTTCCAGGGGGCGAGCAGTACTTC